Here is one T cell receptor beta chain with its context. The sample comes from a study of OX40 agonist ivuxolimab in advanced cancers. At the level of the study: An agonistic anti-OX40 (CD134) antibody, ivuxolimab, was used to treat the patients. Mean age approximately 61 years, range roughly 20 to 85; roughly 82% male. Under the entry rules, prior anti-PD-1, anti-PD-L1 or anti-CTLA-4 therapy was allowed, and approximately 40% had some.

With 3 bases removed from V and 6 bases from J, the gap between germline ends came to 8 bases. This CDR3 is built from 11 residues. Germline CDR1 DFQATT, CDR2 SNEGSKA (reference sequence). Only in-frame clones appear in the TCRdb table, and some are missing; sequencing was by immunoSEQ multiplex PCR. The table records roughly 15,000 clones, roughly nine tenths of them present only once. The V and J genes are TRBV20-1 and TRBJ1-1; D unresolved. Source: CD4+ or CD8+ T cells sorted from blood, taken in a trial of the OX40 agonist ivuxolimab. This sequence originates from an adult with an advanced solid tumor such as melanoma, head and neck, liver or kidney cancer. CDR3 DNA: TGCAGTGCTAGGGACCTTTCTGAAGCTTTCTTT. Amino acid sequence: CSARDLSEAFF.